The sequence of this T cell receptor beta chain was determined in a study of T cell responses to AZD1222 COVID-19 vaccine listed by TCRdb under 2021. With respect to the entire study: A total of 230 or so trial participants underwent TCR sequencing, of whom nearly 210 received two doses of AZD1222 and around 26 received two doses of the MenACWY control vaccine. Trial participants were enrolled into age subgroups of 18-55, 56-69 and 70-plus years, which contained about 150, 27 and 61 TCR-sequenced participants, respectively. The paper as a whole reports these results and caveats: Most participants were white British and females outnumbered males, and the authors suggested that clonal diversity may have been underestimated. After two AZD1222 doses, spike-specific TCR breadth and depth were significantly higher than at day 0 and than in MenACWY recipients. The 56-69-year group was small, and its depth increase did not reach significance, likely because of low power. Epitopes outside the regions mutated in the B.1.351 and B.1.1.7 variants were reportedly recognized by nearly half of the unique spike-specific TCRs. Only five to seven AZD1222 recipients were SARS-CoV-2 seropositive at baseline, limiting conclusions about previously exposed vaccinees. The vaccine-associated CD4 TCRs covered the entire spike protein, and the dominant responses fell in regions 160-218 and 743-854. Because no day 14 peak-response samples were available, the repertoires could be characterized only after the peak T cell response.

Trimming takes 6 bases off V and 1 base off J; junction bases not matched to a gene: 7. The germline V gene yields SGHTA for CDR1 and FQGNSA for CDR2. Including the terminal cysteine and phenylalanine, the CDR3 comprises 15 residues. Only the CDR3 DNA stays, 45 bases, in frame from base 1. The CDR3 regions of human TCRbeta chains were subjected to immunosequencing. In the original analysis: TCRs in the repertoires were compared against a reference library of SARS-CoV-2-specific TCRs that had been generated with the MIRA antigen-specificity platform. Breadth meant the fraction of unique TCRs that were SARS-CoV-2-associated, whereas depth meant the fraction of total T cells that were SARS-CoV-2-associated. Each spike-specific TCR was assigned to its reactive spike region and to a CD4 or CD8 class using the MIRA data. Log10-transformed breadth and depth values were compared by one-way ANOVA with Sidak's multiple comparisons tests. The source is immuneACCESS, and TCRdb retained only in-frame sequences with V and J called. Part of the clones is not carried over; for the studies checked, unresolved V genes explain less than half of this, and the remainder is unexplained. V, J and clone size derive from that table, while D and trimming were established from the DNA sequence. The sample contains fewer than 85,000 clones, over 75% of them found a single time. The biggest ten clones account for roughly 18% of the sample.

The sample's time point, from its label and the paper: about 28 days (+/-7) after the second vaccine dose. Because spike-specific TCR depth and breadth did not differ between the two schedules, AZD1222 recipients who got a second dose at roughly 4 weeks were pooled with those who got a second dose at roughly 12 weeks. Vaccinee samples came from UK trials COV001 and COV002, including a single-blind randomized controlled phase 2/3 trial of AZD1222 (ChAdOx1 nCoV-19) in healthy adults. For TCRbeta chain sequencing, PBMC samples from trial participants were taken at day 0 and at day 28 after the second dose. Concerning this clone: Its specific antigen is unknown. Base qualities were left out, and no much larger clone turns up one base away.

This TCR derives from an adult who received the AZD1222 COVID-19 vaccine. The specimen was peripheral blood, collected 28 days after the second AZD1222 dose. The sequence links TRBV7-2 to TRBJ2-7, with 9 bases aligning to TRBD2. At the DNA level, the sequence is TGTGCCAGCAGACAACCGACTAGCGGATCCTACGAGCAGTACTTC. Its amino acids are CASRQPTSGSYEQYF.